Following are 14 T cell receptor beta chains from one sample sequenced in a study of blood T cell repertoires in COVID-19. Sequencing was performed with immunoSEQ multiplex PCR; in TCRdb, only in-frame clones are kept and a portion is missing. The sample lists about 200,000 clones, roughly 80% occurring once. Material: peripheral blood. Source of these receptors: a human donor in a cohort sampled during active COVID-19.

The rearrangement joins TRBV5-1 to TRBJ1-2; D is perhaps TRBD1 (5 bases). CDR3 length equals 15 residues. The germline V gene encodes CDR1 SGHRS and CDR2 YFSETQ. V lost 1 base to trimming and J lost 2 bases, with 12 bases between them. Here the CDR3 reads CASSLSMGLNYGYTF. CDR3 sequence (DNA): TGCGCCAGCAGCTTGAGCATGGGACTGAACTATGGCTACACCTTC.

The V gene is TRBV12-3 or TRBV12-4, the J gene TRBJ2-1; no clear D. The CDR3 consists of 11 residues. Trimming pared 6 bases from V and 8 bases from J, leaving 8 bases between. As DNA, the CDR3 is TGTGCCAGCAGCCGCGTCGATGAGCAGTTCTTC. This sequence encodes CASSRVDEQFF.

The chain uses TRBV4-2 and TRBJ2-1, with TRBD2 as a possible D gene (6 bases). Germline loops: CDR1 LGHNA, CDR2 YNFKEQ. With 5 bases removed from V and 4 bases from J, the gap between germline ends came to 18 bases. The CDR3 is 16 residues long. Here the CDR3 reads CASSMRGPGEYNEQFF. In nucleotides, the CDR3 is TGTGCCAGCAGCATGCGAGGGCCGGGGGAGTACAATGAGCAGTTCTTC.

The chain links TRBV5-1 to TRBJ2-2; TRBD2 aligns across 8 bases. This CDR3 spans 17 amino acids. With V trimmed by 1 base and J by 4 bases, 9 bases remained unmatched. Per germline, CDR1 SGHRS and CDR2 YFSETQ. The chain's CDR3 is CASSLFPGTRSTGELFF. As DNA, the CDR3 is TGCGCCAGCAGCTTGTTTCCCGGGACTAGAAGCACCGGGGAGCTGTTTTTT.

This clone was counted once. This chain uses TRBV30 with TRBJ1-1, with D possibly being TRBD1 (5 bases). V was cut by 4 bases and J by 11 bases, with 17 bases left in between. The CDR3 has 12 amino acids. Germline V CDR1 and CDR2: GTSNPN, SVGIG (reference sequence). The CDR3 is CAWTERAGPAFF. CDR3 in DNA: TGTGCCTGGACGGAAAGGGCGGGACCCGCTTTCTTT.

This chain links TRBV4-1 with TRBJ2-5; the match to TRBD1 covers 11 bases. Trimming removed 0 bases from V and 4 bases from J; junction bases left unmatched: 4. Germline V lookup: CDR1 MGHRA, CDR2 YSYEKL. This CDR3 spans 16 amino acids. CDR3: CASSQDGQGAGETQYF. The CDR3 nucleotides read TGCGCCAGCAGCCAAGACGGACAGGGGGCAGGAGAGACCCAGTACTTC.

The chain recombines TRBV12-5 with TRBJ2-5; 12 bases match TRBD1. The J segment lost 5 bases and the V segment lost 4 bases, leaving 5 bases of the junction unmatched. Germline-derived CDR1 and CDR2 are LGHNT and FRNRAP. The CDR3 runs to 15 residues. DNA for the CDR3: TGTGCTAGTGGTTGGGGACAGGGGGCTGGGGAGACCCAGTACTTC. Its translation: CASGWGQGAGETQYF.

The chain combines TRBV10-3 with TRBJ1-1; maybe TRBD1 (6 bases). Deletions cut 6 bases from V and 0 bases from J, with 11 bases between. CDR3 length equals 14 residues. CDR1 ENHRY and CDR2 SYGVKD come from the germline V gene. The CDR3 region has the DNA TGTGCCATCAGGAAGGACAGACTGAACACTGAAGCTTTCTTT. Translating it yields CAIRKDRLNTEAFF.

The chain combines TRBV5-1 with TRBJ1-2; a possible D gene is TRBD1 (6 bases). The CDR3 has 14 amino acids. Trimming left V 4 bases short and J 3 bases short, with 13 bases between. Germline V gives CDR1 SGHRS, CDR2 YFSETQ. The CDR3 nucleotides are TGCGCCAGCAGCACCGAACAGGGTGACTATGGCTACACCTTC. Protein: CASSTEQGDYGYTF.

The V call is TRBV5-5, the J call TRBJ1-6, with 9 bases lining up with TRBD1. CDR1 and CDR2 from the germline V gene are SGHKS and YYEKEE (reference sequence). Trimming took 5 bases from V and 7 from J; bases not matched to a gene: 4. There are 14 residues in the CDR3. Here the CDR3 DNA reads TGTGCCAGCAGTCCGACAGGGGGAAATTCACCCCTCCACTTT. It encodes CASSPTGGNSPLHF.

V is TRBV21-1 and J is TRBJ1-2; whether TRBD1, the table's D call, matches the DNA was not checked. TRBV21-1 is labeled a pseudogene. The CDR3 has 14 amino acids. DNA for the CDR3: TGTGCCAGCAGTTTTCCCGCCAGGGCCGATGGCTACACCTTC. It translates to CASSFPARADGYTF.

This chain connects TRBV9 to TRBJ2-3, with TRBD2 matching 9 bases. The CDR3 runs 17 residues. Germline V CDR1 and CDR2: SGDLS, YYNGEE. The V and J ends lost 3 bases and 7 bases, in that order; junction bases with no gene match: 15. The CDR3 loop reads CASSALGSGGLVNTQYF. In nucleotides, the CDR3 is TGTGCCAGCAGCGCCCTCGGGAGCGGGGGGCTCGTAAATACGCAGTATTTT.

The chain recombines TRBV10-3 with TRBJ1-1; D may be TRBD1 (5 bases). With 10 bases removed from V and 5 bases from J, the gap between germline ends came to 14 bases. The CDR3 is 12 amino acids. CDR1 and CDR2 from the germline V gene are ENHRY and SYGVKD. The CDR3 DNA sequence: TGTGCCACCGTTAGGGAGGGGACTGAAGCTTTCTTT. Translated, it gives CATVREGTEAFF.

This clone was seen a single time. DNA for the CDR3: TGTGCCAGTAGCGCTATTGTCACCGGGGAGCTGTTTTTT. Residues: CASSAIVTGELFF. This chain joins TRBV19 and TRBJ2-2; D ambiguous. This CDR3 contains 13 residues. V gave up 6 bases and J gave up 4 bases, with 9 bases separating them. Germline CDR1 is LNHDA and CDR2 is SQIVND (reference sequence).